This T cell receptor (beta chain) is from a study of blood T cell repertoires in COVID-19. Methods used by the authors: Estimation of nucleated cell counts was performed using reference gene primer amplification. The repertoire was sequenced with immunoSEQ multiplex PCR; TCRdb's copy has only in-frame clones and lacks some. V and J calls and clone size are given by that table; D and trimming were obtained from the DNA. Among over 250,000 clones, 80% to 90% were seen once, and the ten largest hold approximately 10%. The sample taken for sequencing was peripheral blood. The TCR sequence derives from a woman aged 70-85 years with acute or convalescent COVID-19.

CDR3 region: CASSAMDSYGYTF. CDR3 DNA sequence: TGCGCCAGCAGCGCGATGGACAGTTATGGCTACACCTTC. V is TRBV5-1 and J is TRBJ1-2; D is possibly TRBD1 (6 bases). The CDR3 runs 13 residues. V was shortened by 4 bases and J by 5 bases, with 12 bases between the two germline ends. Germline loops: CDR1 SGHRS, CDR2 YFSETQ.